Each of the 8 T cell receptor beta chains below was sequenced from the same sample in a study of T-cell reconstitution after alpha-beta-depleted transplantation in children. For TCRbeta, the library was prepared with unique molecular identifiers. TCRdb redid the calling of the PCR reads with MiXCR, one entry per CDR3 protein. The data contain about 420,000 distinct CDR3 sequences, around 9.9% of them seen just once; the ten biggest clones take up about 5%. The source was PBMCs from the stem cell graft donor, collected from the stem cell graft. Receptors originate from a human donor who donated a stem cell graft to a child with acute myeloid leukemia.

The genes are TRBV10-3 and TRBJ2-7; a weak D match, TRBD1 (6 bases). Trimming cost V 10 bases and J 0 bases, with 10 bases left between them. From germline, CDR1 is ENHRY and CDR2 SYGVKD. The CDR3 covers 12 residues. The CDR3 sequence is CATSTGSYEQYV. The CDR3 bases are TGTGCCACGTCGACAGGCTCCTACGAGCAGTACGTC.

This chain connects TRBV25-1 to TRBJ2-5; the D gene could be TRBD1 or TRBD2 (5 bases each). The V gene lost 3 bases and the J gene lost 5 bases, with 16 bases spanning the gap. The CDR3 has 15 residues. CDR1 and CDR2 from the germline V gene are MGHDK and SYGVNS. DNA for the CDR3: TGTGCCAGCAGTGATCCCCGGGACCAGGACGAGACCCAGTACTTC. This gives the protein CASSDPRDQDETQYF.

This chain uses TRBV11-2 with TRBJ2-7, with a possible D match to TRBD2 (5 bases). The CDR3 is made up of 11 amino acids. Germline loops: CDR1 SGHAT, CDR2 FQNNGV. V lost 3 bases and J 9 bases, leaving 9 bases between the germline ends. Here the CDR3 DNA reads TGTGCCAGCAGCTTCCGGGATGTGCAGTACTTC. This codes for CASSFRDVQYF. The full variable domain, its missing parts supplied by reference TRBV11-2 and TRBJ2-7, is EAGVAQSPRYKIIEKRQSVAFWCNPISGHATLYWYQQILGQGPKLLIQFQNNGVVDDSQLPKDRFSAERLKGVDSTLKIQPAKLEDSAVYLCASSFRDVQYFGPGTRLTVT.

The chain joins TRBV4-3 to TRBJ2-1, with 13 nucleotides matching TRBD2. Germline V CDR1 and CDR2: LGHNA, YSLEER. The CDR3 is made up of 17 amino acids. With V trimmed by 3 bases and J by 6 bases, 8 bases remained unmatched. CDR3 residues: CASSHTSGRVVVNEQFF. The CDR3 bases are TGCGCCAGCAGCCACACTAGCGGGAGGGTTGTTGTCAATGAGCAGTTCTTC.

The chain joins TRBV20-1 to TRBJ2-1, with TRBD2 matching over 10 bases. Losses at the gene ends were 6 bases for V and 0 bases for J; bases not matched to a gene: 5. The length of the CDR3 is 15 residues. Looked up from germline, CDR1 is DFQATT and CDR2 is SNEGSKA (reference sequence). The CDR3 loop reads CSALPSGSSYNEQFF. In DNA, the CDR3 is TGCAGTGCCCTACCTAGCGGGAGCTCCTACAATGAGCAGTTCTTC.

This clonotype was seen a few times. The rearrangement uses TRBV12-3 or TRBV12-4 and TRBJ2-2, with TRBD2 matching 13 bases. The CDR3 covers 16 residues. V lost 6 bases, J lost 7 bases, and 8 bases stayed unmatched. CDR3 coding DNA: TGTGCCAGCAGCCCAGGACTAGCGGGAGTCGGCGGGGAGCTGTTTTTT. Translating it yields CASSPGLAGVGGELFF.

This clonotype has just a few counts. The V gene is TRBV7-2, the J gene TRBJ2-1; D remains ambiguous. V lost 5 bases, J lost 5 bases, and 10 bases lay in between. CDR3 size: 13 residues. The germline V gene encodes CDR1 SGHTA and CDR2 FQGNSA. In DNA form, the CDR3 reads TGTGCCAGCAGCCTAGGAGTTAACAATGAGCAGTTCTTC. It translates to CASSLGVNNEQFF.

The chain links TRBV19 to TRBJ1-2; no clear D. The CDR3 has 15 residues. Germline V CDR1 and CDR2: LNHDA, SQIVND (reference sequence). Trimming removed 5 bases from V and 4 bases from J, with 17 bases in between. In nucleotides, the CDR3 is TGTGCCAGTAGTTTCGGACGGACGGATGGCTATGGCTACACCTTC. This gives the protein CASSFGRTDGYGYTF.